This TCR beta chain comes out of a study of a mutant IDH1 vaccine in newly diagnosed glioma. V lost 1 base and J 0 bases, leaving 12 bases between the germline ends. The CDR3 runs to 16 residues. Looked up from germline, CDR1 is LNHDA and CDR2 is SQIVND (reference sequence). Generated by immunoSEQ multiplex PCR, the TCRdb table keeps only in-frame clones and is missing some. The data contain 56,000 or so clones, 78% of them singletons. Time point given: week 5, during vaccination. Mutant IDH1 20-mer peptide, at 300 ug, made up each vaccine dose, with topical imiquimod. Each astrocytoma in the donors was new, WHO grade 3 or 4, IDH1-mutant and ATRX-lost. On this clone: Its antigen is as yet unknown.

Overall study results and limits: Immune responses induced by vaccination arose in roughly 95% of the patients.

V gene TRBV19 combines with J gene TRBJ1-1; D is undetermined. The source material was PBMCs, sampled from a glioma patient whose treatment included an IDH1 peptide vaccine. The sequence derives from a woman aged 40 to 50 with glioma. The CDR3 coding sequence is TGTGCCAGTAGTATAGGGGTGGGCAACATGAACACTGAAGCTTTCTTT. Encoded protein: CASSIGVGNMNTEAFF.